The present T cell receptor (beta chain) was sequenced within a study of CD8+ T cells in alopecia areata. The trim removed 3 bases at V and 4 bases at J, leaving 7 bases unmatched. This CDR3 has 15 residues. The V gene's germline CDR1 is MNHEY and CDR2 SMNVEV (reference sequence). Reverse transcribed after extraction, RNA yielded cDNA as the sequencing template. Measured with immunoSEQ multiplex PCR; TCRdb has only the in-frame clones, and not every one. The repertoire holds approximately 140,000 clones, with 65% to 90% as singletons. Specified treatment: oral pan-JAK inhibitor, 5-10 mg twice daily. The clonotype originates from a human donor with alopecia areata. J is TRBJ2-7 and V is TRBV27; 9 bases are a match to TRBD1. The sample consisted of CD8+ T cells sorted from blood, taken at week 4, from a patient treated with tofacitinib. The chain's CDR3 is CASSFRTGELYEQYF. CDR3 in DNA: TGTGCCAGCAGTTTCCGGACAGGGGAGCTTTACGAGCAGTACTTC.